This T cell receptor beta chain derives from a study of T-cell reconstitution after alpha-beta-depleted transplantation in children. Study results and caveats: Several hundred expanded graft clones reportedly were the source of alpha-beta T cells about two months after transplant. After transplant, high TCRbeta diversity at day 60 in some patients arose from surviving recipient T cells and thymic progenitors. One year after transplant, T-cell counts and diversity came mostly from newly produced T cells.

Molecular barcoding with unique molecular identifiers was used for the TCRbeta library. One entry per CDR3 protein results from TCRdb running MiXCR on the PCR reads. There are approximately 210,000 distinct CDR3 sequences in the sample; roughly 18% occur only once, and 40% to 50% lies in the top ten. V dropped 5 bases and J dropped 14 bases, with 22 bases sitting between them. Germline assignment: CDR1 SGHTA and CDR2 FQGNSA. This CDR3 is 14 amino acids long. In its sample, this clonotype was seen a few times. Its antigen is unidentified. This sequence was found in a male patient aged 2-9 years who had a stem cell transplant for acute lymphoblastic leukemia, so the T cells may come from the graft donor. The chain has TRBV7-2 and TRBJ2-1; D gene ambiguous. The input for sequencing was PBMCs, mostly from graft donor cells, taken 360 days after TCRalphabeta/CD19-depleted stem cell transplant. This CDR3 reads CASSLRTLSESKFF. For the CDR3, the DNA is TGTGCCAGCAGCCTACGGACCCTATCTGAGAGCAAGTTCTTC.